This record covers a single T cell receptor (beta chain). This CDR3 spans 13 amino acids. Trimming left V 5 bases short and J 8 bases short, with 15 bases between. Germline lookup yields CDR1 MDHEN and CDR2 SYDVKM. Time point reported: after dendritic cell vaccination, including at tumor progression/relapse. This specimen belongs to a study of glioma-infiltrating T cells after dendritic cell vaccination. Primers: 60 V beta forward and 13 J beta reverse. Clones were read by immunoSEQ multiplex PCR, and TCRdb kept only the in-frame ones, dropping some. The repertoire has 80,000 to 100,000 clones, 65% to 85% of them found once; the top ten carry 4.5% to 5.5%.

The source was blood, collected after dendritic cell vaccination. The origin of this receptor is a human donor with glioblastoma. The genes are TRBV28 and TRBJ1-2; TRBD1 is a possible D gene (6 bases). The CDR3 loop reads CASSRTDIGGYTF. The CDR3 coding sequence is TGTGCCAGCAGTAGGACAGACATAGGGGGCTACACCTTC.